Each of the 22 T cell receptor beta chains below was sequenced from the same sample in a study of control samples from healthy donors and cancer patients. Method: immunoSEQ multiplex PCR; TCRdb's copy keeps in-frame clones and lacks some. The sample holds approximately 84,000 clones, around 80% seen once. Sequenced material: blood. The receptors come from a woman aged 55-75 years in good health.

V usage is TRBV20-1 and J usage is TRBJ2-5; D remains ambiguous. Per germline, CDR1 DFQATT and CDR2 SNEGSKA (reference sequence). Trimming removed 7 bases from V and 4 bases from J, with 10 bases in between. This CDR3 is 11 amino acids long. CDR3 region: CSVSKVETQYF. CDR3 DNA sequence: TGCAGTGTATCAAAGGTAGAGACCCAGTACTTC.

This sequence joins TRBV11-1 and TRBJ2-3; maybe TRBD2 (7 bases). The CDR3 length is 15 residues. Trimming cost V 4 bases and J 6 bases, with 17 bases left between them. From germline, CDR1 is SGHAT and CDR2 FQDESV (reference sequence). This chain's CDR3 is CASSWVGGGRDTQYF. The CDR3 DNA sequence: TGTGCCAGCAGCTGGGTTGGCGGGGGCAGGGATACGCAGTATTTT.

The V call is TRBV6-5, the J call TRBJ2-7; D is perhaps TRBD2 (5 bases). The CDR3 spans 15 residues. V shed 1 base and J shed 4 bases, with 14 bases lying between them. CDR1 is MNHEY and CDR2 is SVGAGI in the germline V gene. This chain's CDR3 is CASSYLPVEGYEQYF. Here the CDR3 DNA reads TGTGCCAGCAGTTACTTGCCGGTCGAGGGATACGAGCAGTACTTC.

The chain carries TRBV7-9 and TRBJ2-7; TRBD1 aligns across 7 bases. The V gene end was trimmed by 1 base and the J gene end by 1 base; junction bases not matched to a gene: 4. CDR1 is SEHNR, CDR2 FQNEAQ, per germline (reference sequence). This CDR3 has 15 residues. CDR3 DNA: TGTGCCAGCAGCTTAGTTGGGACAGCTTCCTACGAGCAGTACTTC. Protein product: CASSLVGTASYEQYF.

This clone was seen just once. The CDR3 is CATSDGTATNEKLFF. For the CDR3, the DNA is TGTGCCACCAGTGATGGCACAGCAACTAATGAAAAACTGTTTTTT. The chain employs TRBV24-1 and TRBJ1-4; D gene uncertain. V shed 3 bases and J shed 0 bases, with 7 bases lying between them. CDR1 and CDR2 from the germline V gene are KGHDR and SFDVKD. The CDR3 is made up of 15 amino acids.

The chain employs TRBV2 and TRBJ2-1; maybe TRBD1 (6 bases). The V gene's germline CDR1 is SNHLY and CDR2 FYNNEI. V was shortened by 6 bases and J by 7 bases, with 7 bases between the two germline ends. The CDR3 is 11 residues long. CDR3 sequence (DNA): TGTGCCAGCAGCGACAGGAATGAGCAGTTCTTC. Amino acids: CASSDRNEQFF.

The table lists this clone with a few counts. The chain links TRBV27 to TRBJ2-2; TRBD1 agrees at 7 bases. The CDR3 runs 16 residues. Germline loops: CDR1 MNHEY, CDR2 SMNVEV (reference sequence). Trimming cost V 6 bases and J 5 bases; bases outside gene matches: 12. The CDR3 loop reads CASSGTGVLLTGELFF. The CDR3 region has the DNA TGTGCCAGCAGCGGAACAGGGGTATTGTTGACCGGGGAGCTGTTTTTT.

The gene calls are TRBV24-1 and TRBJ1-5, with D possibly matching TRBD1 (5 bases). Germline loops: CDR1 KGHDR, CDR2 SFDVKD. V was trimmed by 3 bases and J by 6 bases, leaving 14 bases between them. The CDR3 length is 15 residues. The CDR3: CATSDVDIIGQPQHF. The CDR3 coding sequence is TGTGCCACCAGTGATGTGGACATCATCGGTCAGCCCCAGCATTTT.

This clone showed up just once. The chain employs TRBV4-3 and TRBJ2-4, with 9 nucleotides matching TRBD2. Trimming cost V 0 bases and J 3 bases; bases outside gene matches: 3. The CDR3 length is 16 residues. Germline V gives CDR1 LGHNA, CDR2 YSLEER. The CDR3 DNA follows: TGCGCCAGCAGCCAAGATACAGCGGGGGGCAAAAACATTCAGTACTTC. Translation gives CASSQDTAGGKNIQYF.

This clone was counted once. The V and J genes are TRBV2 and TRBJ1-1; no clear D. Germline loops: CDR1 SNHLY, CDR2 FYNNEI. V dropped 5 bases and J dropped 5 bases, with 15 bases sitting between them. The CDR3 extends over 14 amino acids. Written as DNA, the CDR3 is TGTGCCAGCAGTCCCTCCGCGGGGAAAACTGAAGCTTTCTTT. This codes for CASSPSAGKTEAFF. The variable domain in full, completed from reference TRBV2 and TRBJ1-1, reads EPEVTQTPSHQVTQMGQEVILRCVPISNHLYFYWYRQILGQKVEFLVSFYNNEISEKSEIFDDQFSVERPDGSNFTLKIRSTKLEDSAMYFCASSPSAGKTEAFFGQGTRLTVV.

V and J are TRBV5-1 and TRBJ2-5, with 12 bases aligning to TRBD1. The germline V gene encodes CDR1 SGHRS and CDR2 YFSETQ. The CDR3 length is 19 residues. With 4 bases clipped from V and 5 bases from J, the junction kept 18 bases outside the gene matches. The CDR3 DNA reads TGCGCCAGCAGCCTAGGGACAGGGGGCACAAGAGTTGTTAGCGAGACCCAGTACTTC. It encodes CASSLGTGGTRVVSETQYF.

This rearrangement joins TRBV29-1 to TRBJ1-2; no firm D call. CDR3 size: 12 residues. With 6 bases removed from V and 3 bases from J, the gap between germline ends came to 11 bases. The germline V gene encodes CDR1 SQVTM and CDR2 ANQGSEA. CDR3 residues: CSVTGMDYGYTF. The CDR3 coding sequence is TGCAGCGTAACGGGTATGGACTATGGCTACACCTTC.

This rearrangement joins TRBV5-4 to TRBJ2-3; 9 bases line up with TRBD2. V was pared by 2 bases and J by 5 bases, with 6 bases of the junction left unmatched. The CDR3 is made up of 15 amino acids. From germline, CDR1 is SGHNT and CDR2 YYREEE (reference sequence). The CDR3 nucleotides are TGTGCCAGCAGCTTAAGTGGAGCGGGAGGAGATACGCAGTATTTT. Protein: CASSLSGAGGDTQYF.

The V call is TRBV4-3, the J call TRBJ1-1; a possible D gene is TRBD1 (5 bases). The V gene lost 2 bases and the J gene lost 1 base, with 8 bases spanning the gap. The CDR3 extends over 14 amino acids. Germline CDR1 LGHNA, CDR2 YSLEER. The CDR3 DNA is TGCGCCAGCAGCCAAACAACAGGGAACACTGAAGCTTTCTTT. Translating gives CASSQTTGNTEAFF.

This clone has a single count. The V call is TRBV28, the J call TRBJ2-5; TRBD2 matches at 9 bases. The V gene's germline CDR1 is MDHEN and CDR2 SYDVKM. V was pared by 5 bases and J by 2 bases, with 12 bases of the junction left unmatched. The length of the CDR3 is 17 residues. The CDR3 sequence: CASSPLGLAGRQETQYF. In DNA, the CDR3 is TGTGCCAGCAGTCCCTTAGGGCTAGCGGGACGGCAAGAGACCCAGTACTTC. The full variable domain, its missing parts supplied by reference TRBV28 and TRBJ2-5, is DVKVTQSSRYLVKRTGEKVFLECVQDMDHENMFWYRQDPGLGLRLIYFSYDVKMKEKGDIPEGYSVSREKKERFSLILESASTNQTSMYLCASSPLGLAGRQETQYFGPGTRLLVL.

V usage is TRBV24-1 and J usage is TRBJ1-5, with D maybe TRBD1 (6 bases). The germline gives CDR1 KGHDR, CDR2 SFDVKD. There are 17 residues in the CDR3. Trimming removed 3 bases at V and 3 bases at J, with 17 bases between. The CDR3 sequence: CATSDNWDKLLNQPQHF. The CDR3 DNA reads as TGTGCCACCAGTGATAACTGGGACAAGCTCCTCAATCAGCCCCAGCATTTT.

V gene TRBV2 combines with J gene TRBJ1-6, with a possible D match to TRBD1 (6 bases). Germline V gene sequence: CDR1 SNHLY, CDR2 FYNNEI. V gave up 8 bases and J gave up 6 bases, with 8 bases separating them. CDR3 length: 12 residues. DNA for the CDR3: TGTGCCAGCCAAGGGGGTAATTCACCCCTCCACTTT. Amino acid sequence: CASQGGNSPLHF.

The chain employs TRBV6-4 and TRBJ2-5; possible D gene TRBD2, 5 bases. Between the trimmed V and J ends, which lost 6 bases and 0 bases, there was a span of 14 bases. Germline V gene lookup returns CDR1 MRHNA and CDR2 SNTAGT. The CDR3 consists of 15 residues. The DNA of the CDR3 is TGTGCCAGCAGGAGAAATTGGGAGTACCAAGAGACCCAGTACTTC. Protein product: CASRRNWEYQETQYF.

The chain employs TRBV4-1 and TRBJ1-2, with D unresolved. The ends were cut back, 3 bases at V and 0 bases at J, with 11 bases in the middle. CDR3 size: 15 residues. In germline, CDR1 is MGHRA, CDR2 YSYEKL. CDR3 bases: TGCGCCAGCAGCCACCCGACGGCTGCTAACTATGGCTACACCTTC. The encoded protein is CASSHPTAANYGYTF.

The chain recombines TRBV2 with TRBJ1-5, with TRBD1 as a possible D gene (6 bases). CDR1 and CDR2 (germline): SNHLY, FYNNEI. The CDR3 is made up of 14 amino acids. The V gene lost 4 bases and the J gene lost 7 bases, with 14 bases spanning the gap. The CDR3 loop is CASSGGTGGQPQHF. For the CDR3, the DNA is TGTGCCAGCAGTGGAGGGACGGGGGGCCAGCCCCAGCATTTT.

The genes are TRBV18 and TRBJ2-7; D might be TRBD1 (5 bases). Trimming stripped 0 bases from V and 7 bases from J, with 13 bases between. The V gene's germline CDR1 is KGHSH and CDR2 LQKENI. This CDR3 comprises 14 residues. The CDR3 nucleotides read TGTGCCAGCTCACCACCGGGTGGGGCCGAGGAGCAGTACTTC. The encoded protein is CASSPPGGAEEQYF.

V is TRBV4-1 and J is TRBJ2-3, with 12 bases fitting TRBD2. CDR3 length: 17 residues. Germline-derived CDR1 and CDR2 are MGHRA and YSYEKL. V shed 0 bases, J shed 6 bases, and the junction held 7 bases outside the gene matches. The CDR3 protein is CASSQERASGRVDTQYF. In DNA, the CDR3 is TGCGCCAGCAGCCAAGAACGGGCTAGCGGGAGGGTGGATACGCAGTATTTT.